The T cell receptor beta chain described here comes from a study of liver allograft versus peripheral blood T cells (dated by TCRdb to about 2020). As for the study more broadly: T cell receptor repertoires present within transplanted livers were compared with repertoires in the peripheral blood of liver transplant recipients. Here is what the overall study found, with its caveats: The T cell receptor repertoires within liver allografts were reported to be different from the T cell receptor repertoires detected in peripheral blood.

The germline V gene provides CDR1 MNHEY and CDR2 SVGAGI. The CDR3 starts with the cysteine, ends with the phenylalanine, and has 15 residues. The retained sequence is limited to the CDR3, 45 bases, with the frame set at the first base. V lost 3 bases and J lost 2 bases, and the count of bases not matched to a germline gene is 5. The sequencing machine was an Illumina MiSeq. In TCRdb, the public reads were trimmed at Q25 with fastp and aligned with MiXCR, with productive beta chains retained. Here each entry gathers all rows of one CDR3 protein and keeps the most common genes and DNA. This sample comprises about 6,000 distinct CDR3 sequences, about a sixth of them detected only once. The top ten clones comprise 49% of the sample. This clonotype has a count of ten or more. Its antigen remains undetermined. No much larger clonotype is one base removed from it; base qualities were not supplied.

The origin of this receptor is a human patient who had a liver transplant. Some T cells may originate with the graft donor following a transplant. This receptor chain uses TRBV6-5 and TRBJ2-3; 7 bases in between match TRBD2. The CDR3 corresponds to CASSYSAGPTDTQYF. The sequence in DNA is TGTGCCAGCAGTTATTCAGCGGGACCCACAGATACGCAGTATTTT.